The 10 T cell receptor beta chains below all came from one sample that was sequenced in a study of blood T cell repertoires in COVID-19. The assay was immunoSEQ multiplex PCR, and TCRdb's table has in-frame clones only and misses some. The sample carries about 400,000 clones, roughly 86% recorded once. The specimen sequenced was PBMCs or T cells enriched from blood (not recorded which). The source of these receptors is a man aged 35-49 years in a cohort exposed to, infected with or recovered from COVID-19 (not recorded which).

V gene TRBV19 combines with J gene TRBJ1-4; D perhaps matches TRBD1 (6 bases). Trimming shortened V by 6 bases and J by 4 bases, and 18 bases separated the two germline ends. Germline V gives CDR1 LNHDA, CDR2 SQIVND (reference sequence). The CDR3 extends over 16 amino acids. The CDR3 region is CASRPDTGLYNEKLFF. For the CDR3, the DNA is TGTGCCAGTAGGCCGGACACAGGGCTTTATAATGAAAAACTGTTTTTT.

This sequence joins TRBV19 and TRBJ1-2; D ambiguous. Per germline, CDR1 LNHDA and CDR2 SQIVND (reference sequence). The ends were cut back, 7 bases at V and 4 bases at J, with 7 bases in the middle. The CDR3 length is 11 residues. The CDR3 reads CASNGGYGYTF. CDR3 DNA sequence: TGTGCCAGTAATGGCGGCTATGGCTACACCTTC.

This chain links TRBV7-8 with TRBJ2-3; TRBD2 agrees at 11 bases. Germline V gene sequence: CDR1 SGHVS, CDR2 FQNEAQ. There are 16 residues in the CDR3. V was pared by 1 base and J by 4 bases, with 4 bases of the junction left unmatched. The CDR3 region is CASSLVPSGRPDTQYF. CDR3 nucleotide sequence: TGTGCCAGCAGCTTAGTTCCTAGCGGGAGGCCAGATACGCAGTATTTT.

V is TRBV28 and J is TRBJ1-2; D possibly corresponds to TRBD1 (5 bases). Deletions cut 3 bases from V and 4 bases from J, with 15 bases between. This CDR3 is built from 15 residues. Germline lookup yields CDR1 MDHEN and CDR2 SYDVKM. The CDR3 is CASSFSRGKSYGYTF. CDR3 in DNA: TGTGCCAGCAGTTTTTCCCGGGGGAAGAGCTATGGCTACACCTTC.

CDR3 nucleotide sequence: TGTGCCAGCAGTCACAGGGGGAGCACTGAAGCTTTCTTT. It yields the protein CASSHRGSTEAFF. V usage is TRBV27 and J usage is TRBJ1-1, with 8 positions matching TRBD1. V shed 5 bases, J shed 4 bases, and the junction held 3 bases outside the gene matches. The germline V gene has CDR1 MNHEY and CDR2 SMNVEV (reference sequence). This CDR3 is 13 amino acids long.

In its sample, this clone was seen once. The V call is TRBV20-1, the J call TRBJ2-5, with D possibly matching TRBD1 (7 bases). V was shortened by 3 bases and J by 2 bases, with 16 bases between the two germline ends. The CDR3 consists of 15 residues. CDR1 DFQATT and CDR2 SNEGSKA come from the germline V gene (reference sequence). CDR3: CSASNEAGGQETQYF. CDR3 nucleotides: TGCAGTGCTAGTAACGAGGCAGGGGGGCAAGAGACCCAGTACTTC.

The chain recombines TRBV28 with TRBJ2-7; D perhaps matches TRBD1 (5 bases). Trimming took 3 bases from V and 4 from J, leaving 10 bases between them. CDR3 size: 13 residues. CDR1 and CDR2 (germline): MDHEN, SYDVKM. CDR3 sequence: CASSLDTLYEQYF. The CDR3 coding sequence is TGTGCCAGCAGTTTGGACACCCTTTACGAGCAGTACTTC. Filled out from reference TRBV28 and TRBJ2-7, the complete variable domain reads DVKVTQSSRYLVKRTGEKVFLECVQDMDHENMFWYRQDPGLGLRLIYFSYDVKMKEKGDIPEGYSVSREKKERFSLILESASTNQTSMYLCASSLDTLYEQYFGPGTRLTVT.

The chain combines TRBV7-3 with TRBJ2-3; the match to TRBD2 covers 10 bases. CDR1 is SGHTA and CDR2 is FQGTGA in the germline V gene. The V and J ends lost 5 bases and 2 bases, in that order; junction bases with no gene match: 7. The CDR3 totals 16 residues. The CDR3 region has the DNA TGTGCCAGCAGCCGAGGACTAGCGGCCCCCACAGATACGCAGTATTTT. This translates into CASSRGLAAPTDTQYF.

The V and J genes are TRBV5-1 and TRBJ1-2, with a weak D call TRBD1 (6 bases). Germline V gives CDR1 SGHRS, CDR2 YFSETQ. The length of the CDR3 is 13 residues. Deletions cut 4 bases from V and 2 bases from J, with 9 bases between. CDR3 amino acids: CASSPGTNYGYTF. CDR3 sequence (DNA): TGCGCCAGCAGCCCAGGGACAAACTATGGCTACACCTTC.

The chain is built from TRBV10-1 and TRBJ2-2, with D unclear. This CDR3 spans 16 amino acids. The germline gives CDR1 WNHNN, CDR2 SYGVQD (reference sequence). Trimming left V 6 bases short and J 7 bases short, with 21 bases between. The DNA of the CDR3 is TGCGCCAGCAGCCCAGAGAGGCTAGTTAATCACGGGGAGCTGTTTTTT. It yields the protein CASSPERLVNHGELFF.